This passage covers 3 T cell receptor beta chains from one sample sequenced in a study of lymphopenia after photon versus proton radiotherapy. Assay used: immunoSEQ multiplex PCR; TCRdb lists only in-frame clones, some missing. Of roughly 65,000 clones listed, roughly 88% were seen once; the top ten hold about 2.6%. Sequences were derived from peripheral blood, sampled from a patient treated with photon-based radiotherapy. The receptors were gathered from a woman between 65 and 79 years old with pancreatic cancer.

This sequence joins TRBV7-3 and TRBJ2-2; no clear D. The V and J ends lost 2 bases and 5 bases respectively, with 9 bases between them. The V gene's germline CDR1 is SGHTA and CDR2 FQGTGA. This CDR3 has 14 amino acids. The CDR3 spells CASSLGIVTGELFF. CDR3 DNA: TGTGCCAGCAGCTTAGGGATTGTAACCGGGGAGCTGTTTTTT.

This chain links TRBV5-1 with TRBJ2-3, with 12 nucleotides matching TRBD1. V was pared by 3 bases and J by 2 bases, with 1 base of the junction left unmatched. CDR3 length equals 15 residues. Germline V gives CDR1 SGHRS, CDR2 YFSETQ. CDR3 coding DNA: TGCGCCAGCAGCTGGGGACAGGGGGCCACAGATACGCAGTATTTT. This encodes CASSWGQGATDTQYF.

The genes are TRBV7-3 and TRBJ2-1; D not resolved. V lost 2 bases and J lost 2, with 10 bases in between. CDR3 length equals 15 residues. Germline V gene sequence: CDR1 SGHTA, CDR2 FQGTGA. DNA for the CDR3: TGTGCCAGCAGCTTAGCAGAGGAGCCCTACAATGAGCAGTTCTTC. This gives the protein CASSLAEEPYNEQFF. The whole variable domain, remainder taken from reference TRBV7-3 and TRBJ2-1, is GAGVSQTPSNKVTEKGKYVELRCDPISGHTALYWYRQSLGQGPEFLIYFQGTGAADDSGLPNDRFFAVRPEGSVSTLKIQRTERGDSAVYLCASSLAEEPYNEQFFGPGTRLTVL.